A single sample gave rise to the 5 T cell receptor beta chains below, sequenced in a study of blood T cell repertoires in COVID-19. Sequencing was performed with immunoSEQ multiplex PCR; in TCRdb, only in-frame clones are kept and a portion is missing. The sample gives 250,000 or so clones, 75% to 90% of which show up once; approximately 4% is in the top ten. The specimen sequenced was PBMCs or T cells enriched from blood (not recorded which). The receptors derive from a woman between 25 and 40 years old with acute COVID-19.

This chain connects TRBV14 to TRBJ1-4; 7 positions agree with TRBD1. Germline CDR1 and CDR2: SGHDN and FVKESK. The V gene end was trimmed by 1 base and the J gene end by 5 bases; junction bases not matched to a gene: 4. The CDR3 totals 15 residues. The CDR3 loop reads CASSQVGTVNEKLFF. DNA for the CDR3: TGTGCCAGCAGCCAAGTTGGGACAGTCAATGAAAAACTGTTTTTT.

The gene calls are TRBV11-3 and TRBJ2-2; TRBD2 matches 10 bases. The CDR3 loop spans 17 amino acids. Unmatched junction bases numbered 11, after V lost 3 bases and J lost 7 bases. Germline CDR1 is SGHNT and CDR2 is YENEEA. The CDR3 spells CASSLRGSGRQNGELFF. The CDR3 nucleotides are TGTGCCAGCAGCTTGAGGGGTAGCGGGAGGCAAAACGGGGAGCTGTTTTTT.

The chain joins TRBV6-2 or TRBV6-3 to TRBJ2-1, with 8 bases identical to TRBD2. There are 13 residues in the CDR3. J lost 9 bases, V lost 1 base, and 2 bases had no gene match. Looked up from germline, CDR1 is MNHEY and CDR2 is SVGEGT. This CDR3 reads CASSYFRGGEQFF. The CDR3 region has the DNA TGTGCCAGCAGTTACTTCCGGGGGGGTGAGCAGTTCTTC.

This clone was found once. The chain couples TRBV5-1 to TRBJ2-2; 9 bases fit TRBD2. Unmatched junction bases numbered 2, after V lost 4 bases and J lost 1 base. The CDR3 has 15 amino acids. The germline gives CDR1 SGHRS, CDR2 YFSETQ. CDR3 protein: CASSQTSGNTGELFF. As DNA, the CDR3 is TGCGCCAGCAGCCAGACTAGCGGGAACACCGGGGAGCTGTTTTTT.

The rearrangement links TRBV9 to TRBJ2-7, with 12 bases lining up with TRBD1. Trimming removed 4 bases from V and 4 bases from J; junction bases left unmatched: 6. Germline values: CDR1 SGDLS, CDR2 YYNGEE. The CDR3 extends over 15 amino acids. The chain's CDR3 is CASSTGTGGGYEQYF. Here the CDR3 DNA reads TGTGCCAGCAGCACCGGGACAGGGGGCGGGTACGAGCAGTACTTC.